The 5 T cell receptor beta chains reported below all come from one sample, sequenced in a study of blood T cell repertoires in COVID-19. Assay: immunoSEQ multiplex PCR; the TCRdb copy retains only in-frame clones and omits some. The sample consists of 30,000 to 50,000 clones, about 90% of them appearing once. The specimen was peripheral blood. These receptors came from a woman in her 30s in a cohort sampled during active COVID-19.

V usage is TRBV11-2 and J usage is TRBJ2-1; no firm D call. Per the germline V gene, CDR1 is SGHAT and CDR2 is FQNNGV. The CDR3 is 12 amino acids. Trimming removed 2 bases at V and 5 bases at J, with 4 bases between. In DNA, the CDR3 is TGTGCCAGCAGCTTAACGGACAATGAGCAGTTCTTC. Translated, it gives CASSLTDNEQFF.

The genes are TRBV4-2 and TRBJ1-1; unclear D gene. Trimming took 1 base from V and 0 from J, leaving 9 bases between them. CDR1 and CDR2 (germline): LGHNA, YNFKEQ. The CDR3 runs 15 residues. CDR3: CASSQGFAVNTEAFF. The CDR3 nucleotides are TGTGCCAGCAGCCAAGGGTTTGCAGTGAACACTGAAGCTTTCTTT.

The J gene is TRBJ1-4, the V gene TRBV28, with D possibly TRBD1 on 5 matching bases. The CDR3 extends over 15 amino acids. CDR1 is MDHEN, CDR2 SYDVKM, per germline. The ends were cut back, 6 bases at V and 0 bases at J, with 11 bases in the middle. The CDR3 protein is CASRPHRPTNEKLFF. Here the CDR3 DNA reads TGTGCCAGCAGGCCGCACAGGCCAACTAATGAAAAACTGTTTTTT.

This rearrangement joins TRBV7-9 to TRBJ1-1, with D unclear. The germline V gene encodes CDR1 SEHNR and CDR2 FQNEAQ (reference sequence). The germline V and J ends were trimmed by 5 bases and 2 bases, with 15 bases remaining between them. The CDR3 contains 15 residues. CDR3 loop: CASSQPGRENTEAFF. The CDR3 DNA reads TGTGCCAGCAGCCAACCCGGGAGAGAAAACACTGAAGCTTTCTTT.

The chain joins TRBV10-1 to TRBJ2-7; 10 bases agree with TRBD1. V was pared by 4 bases and J by 4 bases, with 4 bases of the junction left unmatched. The length of the CDR3 is 14 residues. Germline V CDR1 and CDR2: WNHNN, SYGVQD (reference sequence). The CDR3 here is CASSGGTGVYEQYF. DNA of the CDR3: TGCGCCAGCAGTGGCGGGACAGGGGTTTACGAGCAGTACTTC.